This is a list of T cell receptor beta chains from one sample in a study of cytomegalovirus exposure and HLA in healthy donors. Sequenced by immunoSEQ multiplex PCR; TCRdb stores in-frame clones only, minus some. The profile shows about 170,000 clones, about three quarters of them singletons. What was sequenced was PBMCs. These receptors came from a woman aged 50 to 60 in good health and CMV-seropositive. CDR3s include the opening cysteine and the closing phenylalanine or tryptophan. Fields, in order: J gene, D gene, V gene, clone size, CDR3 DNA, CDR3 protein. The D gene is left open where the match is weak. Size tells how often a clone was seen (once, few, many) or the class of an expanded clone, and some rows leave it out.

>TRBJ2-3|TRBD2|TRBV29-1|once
TGCAGCCCCCGGACTAGCGCAGATACGCAGTATTTT
CSPRTSADTQYF
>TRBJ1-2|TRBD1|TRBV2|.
TGTGCCAGCAGTGGACTCCCGACAGGGGGCAACTATGGCTACACCTTC
CASSGLPTGGNYGYTF
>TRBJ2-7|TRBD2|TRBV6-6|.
TGTGCCAGCAGTTACTCGAGGACTAGCGATATGCAGTACTTC
CASSYSRTSDMQYF
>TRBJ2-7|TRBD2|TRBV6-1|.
TGTGCCAGCAGTGAATTCATAGGGCTAGCGGGGTTCGAGCAGTACTTC
CASSEFIGLAGFEQYF
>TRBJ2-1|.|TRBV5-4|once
TGTGCCAGCAGCTTGGGCAGTGCGGCGAGCTCCTACAATGAGCAGTTCTTC
CASSLGSAASSYNEQFF
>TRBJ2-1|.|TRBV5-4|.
TGTGCCAGCAGCCACGGGACTGCCTCGGGGGAGCAGTTCTTC
CASSHGTASGEQFF
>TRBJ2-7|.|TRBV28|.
TGTGCCAGCAGTTCATACCTCCGACACCTACAGTTCCCCGAGCAGTACTTC
CASSSYLRHLQFPEQYF
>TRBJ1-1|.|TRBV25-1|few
TGTGCCAGCAGTGAAAGCGGGGCCCTGGCTTTCTTT
CASSESGALAFF
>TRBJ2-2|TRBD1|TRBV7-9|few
TGTGCCAGCAGCTTAAGGGACAGGGGGACCGGGGAGCTGTTTTTT
CASSLRDRGTGELFF
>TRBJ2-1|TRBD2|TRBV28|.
TGTGCCAGCAGGAAGGGACTAGCGGGGGCCTATGAGCAGTTCTTC
CASRKGLAGAYEQFF
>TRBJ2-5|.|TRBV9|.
TGTGCCAGCAGCGTAGTCGGGGGTCAAGAGACCCAGTACTTC
CASSVVGGQETQYF
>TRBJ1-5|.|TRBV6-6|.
TGTGCCAGCAATACGGGGGGATTAAGCAATCAGCCCCAGCATTTT
CASNTGGLSNQPQHF
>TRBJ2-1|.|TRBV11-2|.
TGTGCCAGCAGCTTAGTGGGACAAAAGGGCGGATACAATGAGCAGTTCTTC
CASSLVGQKGGYNEQFF
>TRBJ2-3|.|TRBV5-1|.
TGCGCCAGCAGCTTGGTTACTAGCACAGATACGCAGTATTTT
CASSLVTSTDTQYF
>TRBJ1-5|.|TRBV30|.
TGTGCCTGGAGTCTGGTCTCTACGGAGCCCCAGCATTTT
CAWSLVSTEPQHF
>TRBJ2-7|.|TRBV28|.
TGTGCCAGCAGAACACGATCTACTCAGGGGATCGTGCAGTACTTC
CASRTRSTQGIVQYF
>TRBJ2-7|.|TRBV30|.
TGTGCCTGGAGTATTGGCCGGGGCTCCTACGAGCAGTACTTC
CAWSIGRGSYEQYF
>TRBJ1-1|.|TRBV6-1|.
TGTGCCAGCAGTGTACAGGGAATTGACACTGAAGCTTTCTTT
CASSVQGIDTEAFF
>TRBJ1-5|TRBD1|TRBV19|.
TGTGCCAGTAGAGGGACAGCTCAAATGGGCAATCAGCCCCAGCATTTT
CASRGTAQMGNQPQHF
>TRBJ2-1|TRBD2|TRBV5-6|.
TGTGCCAGCAGCCCCGGACTAGCGGGAGAAGTCGCGCTGGAACAGTTCTTC
CASSPGLAGEVALEQFF
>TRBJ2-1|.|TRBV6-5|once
TGTGCCAGCCGCGGACAGTACAATGAGCAGTTCTTC
CASRGQYNEQFF
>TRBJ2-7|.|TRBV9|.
TGTGCCAGCAGCCCAGCGGCTAGCCCTACCTACGAGCAGTACTTC
CASSPAASPTYEQYF
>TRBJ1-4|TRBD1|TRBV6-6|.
TGTGCCAGCAGTTACGGACAGGGTGAAAAACTGTTTTTT
CASSYGQGEKLFF
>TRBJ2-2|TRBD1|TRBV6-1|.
TGTGCCAGCAGTGGCCTTGGACAGGCTAACCCCGGGGAGCTGTTTTTT
CASSGLGQANPGELFF
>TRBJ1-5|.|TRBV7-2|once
TGTGCCAGCAGCTTAGGGGCTAACATAGGTCAGCCCCAGCATTTT
CASSLGANIGQPQHF
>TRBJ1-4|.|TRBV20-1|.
TGCAGTGCTCCTCCTAATGAAAAACTGTTTTTT
CSAPPNEKLFF
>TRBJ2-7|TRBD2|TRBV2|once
TGTGCCAGCAGTGGGAGCCGGACTAGCGGGTCTGACGAGCAGTACTTC
CASSGSRTSGSDEQYF
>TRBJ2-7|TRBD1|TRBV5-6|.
TGTGCCAGCAGCTTACACCCTCAGGGGGCTGCCTACGAGCAGTACTTC
CASSLHPQGAAYEQYF
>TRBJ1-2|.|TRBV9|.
TGTGCCAGCAGCGTAGGAACAGGGAACTATGGCTACACCTTC
CASSVGTGNYGYTF
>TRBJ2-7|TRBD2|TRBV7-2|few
TGTGCCAGCAGCAACAGCGGGGGATACGAGCAGTACTTC
CASSNSGGYEQYF
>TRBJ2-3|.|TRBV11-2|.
TGTGCCAGCAGCTTGGAGTATGATACGCAGTATTTT
CASSLEYDTQYF
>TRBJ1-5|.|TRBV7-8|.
TGTGCCAGCAGCTTAGTCCGGACAAATCAGCCCCAGCATTTT
CASSLVRTNQPQHF
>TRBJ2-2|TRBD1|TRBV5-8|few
TGTGCCAGCAGCCAGACAGGGAGGAACACCGGGGAGCTGTTTTTT
CASSQTGRNTGELFF
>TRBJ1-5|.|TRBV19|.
TGTGCCACCAAGCAGGGAAGCGGCAATCAGCCCCAGCATTTT
CATKQGSGNQPQHF
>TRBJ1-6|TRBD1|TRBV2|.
TGTGCCAGCAGTGACGAGTCAGGGGGTAGGGCCCTCCACTTT
CASSDESGGRALHF
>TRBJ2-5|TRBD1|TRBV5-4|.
TGTGCCAGCAGCTTAGCAGGGGGCGGGGAGACCCGGTACTTC
CASSLAGGGETRYF
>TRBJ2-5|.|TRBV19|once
TGTGCCAGTAGTTGGGTTAGCAAAACGGGGACCCAGTACTTC
CASSWVSKTGTQYF